Here is one T cell receptor beta chain with its context. This clone was seen only a few times. Its antigen is still unknown. Base qualities are not provided; no much larger clone lies one nucleotide away. This sample was taken from a study of blood T cell repertoires in COVID-19 (TCRdb year 2020). Describing the broader study: The collaborator samples originated in the United States, Italy and Spain and spanned the acute and convalescent phases of COVID-19. The prospective study material was composed of cDNA or gDNA derived from T cells, B-cell-depleted T cells, or PBMCs. Nearly every sample came with metadata listing a de-identified subject ID, COVID-19 status, age in years and sex. The repertoires were released in a freely available public database meant as a resource for research on the immune response to SARS-CoV-2. The dataset comprised deeply sampled blood TCRbeta repertoires from subjects exposed to, actively infected with, or recovered from COVID-19. Where available, HLA class I and class II types were obtained from metadata supplied by the sample provider rather than from assay-based typing. Samples were obtained from the ongoing ImmuneRACE study (first 160 participants) and from 1,254 subjects provided by 6 global collaborators.

The collaborating institutions used their own protocols to collect whole blood in K2EDTA tubes. For TCRbeta analysis, collaborators shipped samples as frozen whole blood, isolated PBMCs, or DNA extracted from either of those sample types. TCRbeta CDR3 regions were amplified from genomic DNA by means of the immunoSEQ Assay, a bias-controlled multiplex PCR. On the study's bioinformatics: Nucleated cell counts per sample were estimated from amplification of reference gene primers within the assay. To quantify the absolute abundance of each unique TCRbeta CDR3 rearrangement, sequence reads were collapsed and filtered. Productive Simpson clonality was computed per sample as the square root of Simpson's diversity index over productive rearrangements. Drawn from immuneACCESS, this table holds only the in-frame rearrangements with V and J called that TCRdb kept. Clones are partly lost; checked studies trace under half to an unresolved V gene and leave the rest unexplained. From that table come the V and J calls and clone size; the DNA was used to work out D and trimming. Here the sample has under 25,000 clones; approximately 88% occur a single time. In total, the top ten clones hold 22% of the sample.

CDR3 length: 15 amino acids, cysteine to phenylalanine. Only CDR3 DNA remains: 45 bases, in frame from the first base. Trimming takes 2 bases off V and 9 bases off J; junction bases not matched to a gene: 7. For CDR1 and CDR2, the germline V gene lists MNHEY and SVGAGI. The investigation overall reported the following: How much clinical and demographic metadata was included differed by source and by participant, and the metadata was provided uncurated.

The clonotype was recovered from an elderly man with active or convalescent COVID-19. Sequencing was performed on peripheral blood. The chain is assembled from TRBV6-5 and TRBJ1-6; 7 bases in between match TRBD1. Read as DNA, the sequence is TGTGCCAGCAGTTACGAGGGGGCTTTCTCTTCACCCCTCCACTTT. Translated, this gives CASSYEGAFSSPLHF.